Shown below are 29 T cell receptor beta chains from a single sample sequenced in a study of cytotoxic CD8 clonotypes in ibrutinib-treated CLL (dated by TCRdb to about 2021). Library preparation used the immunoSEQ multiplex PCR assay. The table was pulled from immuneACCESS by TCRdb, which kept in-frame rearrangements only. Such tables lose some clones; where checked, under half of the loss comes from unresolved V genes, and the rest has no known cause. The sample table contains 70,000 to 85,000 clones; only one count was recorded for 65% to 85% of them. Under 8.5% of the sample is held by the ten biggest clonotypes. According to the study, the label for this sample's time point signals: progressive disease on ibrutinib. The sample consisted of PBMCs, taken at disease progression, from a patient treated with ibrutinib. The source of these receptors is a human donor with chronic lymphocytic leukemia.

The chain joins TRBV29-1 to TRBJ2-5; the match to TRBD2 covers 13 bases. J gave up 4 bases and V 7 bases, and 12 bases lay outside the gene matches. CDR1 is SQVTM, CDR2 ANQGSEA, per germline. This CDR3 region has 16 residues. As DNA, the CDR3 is TGCAGCGCACGGACTAGCGGGGGTGTTGGGGGAGAGACCCAGTACTTC. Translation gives CSARTSGGVGGETQYF.

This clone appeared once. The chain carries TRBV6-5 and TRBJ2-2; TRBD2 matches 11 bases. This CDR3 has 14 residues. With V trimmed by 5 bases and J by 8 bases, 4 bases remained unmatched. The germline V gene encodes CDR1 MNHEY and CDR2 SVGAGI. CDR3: CASSRLAGRGELFF. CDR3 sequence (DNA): TGTGCCAGCAGTCGACTAGCGGGGAGAGGGGAGCTGTTTTTT.

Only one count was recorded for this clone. CDR3 in DNA: TGTGCCAGCTCCAATCCTCCGGGGGACGAGCAGTACTTC. Its translation: CASSNPPGDEQYF. This chain connects TRBV27 to TRBJ2-7, with D possibly matching TRBD2 (6 bases). The CDR3 sequence is 13 residues long. Trimming took off 8 bases at V and 5 bases at J, with 16 bases between the two ends. From germline, CDR1 is MNHEY and CDR2 SMNVEV (reference sequence).

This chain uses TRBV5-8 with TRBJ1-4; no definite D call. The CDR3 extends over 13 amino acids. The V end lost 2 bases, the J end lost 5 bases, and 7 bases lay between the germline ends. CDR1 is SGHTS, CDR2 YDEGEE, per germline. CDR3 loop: CASSFGSNEKLFF. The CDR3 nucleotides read TGTGCCAGCAGCTTCGGATCCAATGAAAAACTGTTTTTT.

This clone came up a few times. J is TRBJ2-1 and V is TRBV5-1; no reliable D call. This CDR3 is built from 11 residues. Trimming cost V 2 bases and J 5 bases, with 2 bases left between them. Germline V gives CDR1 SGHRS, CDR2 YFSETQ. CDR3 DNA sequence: TGCGCCAGCAGCTTTGACAATGAGCAGTTCTTC. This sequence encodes CASSFDNEQFF.

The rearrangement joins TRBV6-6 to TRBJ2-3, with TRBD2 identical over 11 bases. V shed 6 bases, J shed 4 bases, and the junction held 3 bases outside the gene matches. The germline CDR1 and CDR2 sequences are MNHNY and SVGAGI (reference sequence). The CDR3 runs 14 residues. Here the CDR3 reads CASRSSGGADTQYF. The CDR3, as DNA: TGTGCCAGCAGGAGTAGCGGGGGGGCAGATACGCAGTATTTT.

Written as DNA, the CDR3 is TGTGCCAGCAGCTTACAGGGACTAGCGGGGGATGAGACCCAGTACTTC. It translates to CASSLQGLAGDETQYF. The V and J genes are TRBV13 and TRBJ2-5, with TRBD2 identical over 14 bases. Germline V gene sequence: CDR1 PRHDT, CDR2 FYEKMQ (reference sequence). CDR3 length: 16 amino acids. V lost 2 bases to trimming and J lost 5 bases; unmatched junction nucleotides: 4.

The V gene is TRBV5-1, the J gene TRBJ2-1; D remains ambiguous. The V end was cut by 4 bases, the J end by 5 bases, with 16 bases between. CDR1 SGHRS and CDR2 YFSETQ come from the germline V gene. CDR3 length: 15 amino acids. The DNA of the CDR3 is TGCGCCAGCAGCCCCCCCAAGCCCCTGGACAATGAGCAGTTCTTC. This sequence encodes CASSPPKPLDNEQFF.

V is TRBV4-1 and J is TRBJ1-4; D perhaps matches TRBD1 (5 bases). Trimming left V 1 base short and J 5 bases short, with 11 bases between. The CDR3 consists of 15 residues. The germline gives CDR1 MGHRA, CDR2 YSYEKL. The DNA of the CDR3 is TGCGCCAGCAGCCAAGTTGGGGCGGTAAATGAAAAACTGTTTTTT. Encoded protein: CASSQVGAVNEKLFF.

The CDR3 region is CAWELGGNTIYF. DNA of the CDR3: TGTGCCTGGGAACTAGGGGGAAACACCATATATTTT. V and J are TRBV30 and TRBJ1-3; unclear D gene. With 5 bases removed from V and 4 bases from J, the gap between germline ends came to 9 bases. The CDR3 has 12 amino acids. CDR1 is GTSNPN and CDR2 is SVGIG in the germline V gene (reference sequence).

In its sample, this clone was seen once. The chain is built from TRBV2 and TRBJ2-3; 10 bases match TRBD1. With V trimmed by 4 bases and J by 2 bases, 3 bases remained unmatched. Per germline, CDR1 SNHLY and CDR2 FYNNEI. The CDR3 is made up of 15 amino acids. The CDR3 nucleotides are TGTGCCAGCAGTGGGGACAGGGGTAACACAGATACGCAGTATTTT. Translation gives CASSGDRGNTDTQYF.

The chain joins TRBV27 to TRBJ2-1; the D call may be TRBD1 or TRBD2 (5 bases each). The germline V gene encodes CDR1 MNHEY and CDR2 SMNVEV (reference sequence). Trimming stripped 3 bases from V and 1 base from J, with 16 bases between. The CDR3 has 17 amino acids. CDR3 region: CASSFADGTASYNEQFF. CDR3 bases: TGTGCCAGCAGTTTTGCGGACGGGACGGCGTCCTACAATGAGCAGTTCTTC.

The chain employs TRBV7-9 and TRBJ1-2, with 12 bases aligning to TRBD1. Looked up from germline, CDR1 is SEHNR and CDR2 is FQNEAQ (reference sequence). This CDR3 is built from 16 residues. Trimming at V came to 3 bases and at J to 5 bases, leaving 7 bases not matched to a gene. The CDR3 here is CASSFSGTGGRYGYTF. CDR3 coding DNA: TGTGCCAGCAGCTTCTCCGGGACAGGGGGCCGGTATGGCTACACCTTC.

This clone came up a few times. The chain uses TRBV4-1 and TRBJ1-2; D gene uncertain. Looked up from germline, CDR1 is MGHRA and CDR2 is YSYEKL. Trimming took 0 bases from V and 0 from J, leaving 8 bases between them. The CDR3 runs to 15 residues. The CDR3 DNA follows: TGCGCCAGCAGCCAAGACCGTAGAACTAACTATGGCTACACCTTC. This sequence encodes CASSQDRRTNYGYTF.

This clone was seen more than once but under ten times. CDR3 residues: CASSLAAYNEQFF. CDR3 nucleotide sequence: TGTGCCAGCAGTTTGGCGGCCTACAATGAGCAGTTCTTC. This chain connects TRBV27 to TRBJ2-1, with D unclear. V lost 3 bases, J lost 2 bases, and 5 bases lay in between. Germline V gene sequence: CDR1 MNHEY, CDR2 SMNVEV (reference sequence). The CDR3 contains 13 residues.

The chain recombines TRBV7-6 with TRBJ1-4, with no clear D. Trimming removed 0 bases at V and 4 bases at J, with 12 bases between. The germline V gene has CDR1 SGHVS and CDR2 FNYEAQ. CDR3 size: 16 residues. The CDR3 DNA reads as TGTGCCAGCAGCTTAGCGCTCGGGGTTTTTAATGAAAAACTGTTTTTT. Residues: CASSLALGVFNEKLFF. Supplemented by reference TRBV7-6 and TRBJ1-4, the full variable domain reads GAGVSQSPRYKVTKRGQDVALRCDPISGHVSLYWYRQALGQGPEFLTYFNYEAQQDKSGLPNDRFSAERPEGSISTLTIQRTEQRDSAMYRCASSLALGVFNEKLFFGSGTQLSVL.

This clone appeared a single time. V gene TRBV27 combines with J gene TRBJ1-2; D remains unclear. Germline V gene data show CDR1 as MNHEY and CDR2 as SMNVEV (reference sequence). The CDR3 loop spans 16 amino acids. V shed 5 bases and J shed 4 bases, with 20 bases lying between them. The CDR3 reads CASSLKSDQRIYGYTF. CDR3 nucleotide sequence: TGTGCCAGCAGTCTCAAGTCGGACCAAAGGATCTATGGCTACACCTTC.

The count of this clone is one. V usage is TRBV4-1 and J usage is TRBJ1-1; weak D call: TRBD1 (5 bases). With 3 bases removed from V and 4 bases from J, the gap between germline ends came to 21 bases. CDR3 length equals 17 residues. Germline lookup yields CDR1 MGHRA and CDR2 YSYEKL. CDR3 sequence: CASSHGFAGRRGTEAFF. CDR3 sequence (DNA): TGCGCCAGCAGCCACGGATTCGCCGGGCGGAGGGGCACTGAAGCTTTCTTT.

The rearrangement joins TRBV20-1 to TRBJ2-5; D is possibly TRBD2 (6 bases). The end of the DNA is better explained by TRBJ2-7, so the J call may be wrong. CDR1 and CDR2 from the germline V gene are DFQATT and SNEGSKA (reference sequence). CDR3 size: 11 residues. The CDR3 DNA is TGCAGTGCCCAACTAGCTTACGAGCAGTACTTC. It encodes CSAQLAYEQYF.

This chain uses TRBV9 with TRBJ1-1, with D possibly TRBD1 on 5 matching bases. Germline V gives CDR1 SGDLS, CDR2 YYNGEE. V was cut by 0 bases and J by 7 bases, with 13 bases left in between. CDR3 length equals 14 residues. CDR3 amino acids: CASSVALETVEAFF. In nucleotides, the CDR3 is TGTGCCAGCAGCGTAGCTCTGGAGACAGTTGAAGCTTTCTTT.

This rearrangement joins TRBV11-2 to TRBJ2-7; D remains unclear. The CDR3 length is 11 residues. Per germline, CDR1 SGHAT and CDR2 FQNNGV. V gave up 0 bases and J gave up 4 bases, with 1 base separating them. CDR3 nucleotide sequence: TGTGCCAGCAGCTTAGAATACGAGCAGTACTTC. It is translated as CASSLEYEQYF.

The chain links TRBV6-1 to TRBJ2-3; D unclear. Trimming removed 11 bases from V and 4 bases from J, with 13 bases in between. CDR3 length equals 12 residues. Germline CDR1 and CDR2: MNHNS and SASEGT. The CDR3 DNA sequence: TGTGCCGCGAGCCCCCACGCAGATACGCAGTATTTT. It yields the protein CAASPHADTQYF.

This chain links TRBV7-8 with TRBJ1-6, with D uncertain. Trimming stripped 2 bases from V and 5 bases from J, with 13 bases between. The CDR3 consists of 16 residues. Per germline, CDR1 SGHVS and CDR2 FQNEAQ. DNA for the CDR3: TGTGCCAGCAGCTTATTGTGGCTGAAAAATAATTCACCCCTCCACTTT. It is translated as CASSLLWLKNNSPLHF.

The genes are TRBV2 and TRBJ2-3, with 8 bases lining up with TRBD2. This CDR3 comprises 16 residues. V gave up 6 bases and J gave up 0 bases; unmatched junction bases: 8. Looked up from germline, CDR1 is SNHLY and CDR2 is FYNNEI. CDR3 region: CASRTRASGSTDTQYF. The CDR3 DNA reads TGTGCCAGCAGGACCAGGGCTAGCGGGAGCACAGATACGCAGTATTTT.

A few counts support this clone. The CDR3 nucleotides are TGTGCCAACAACGACCCCAATATGAACACTGAAGCTTTCTTT. It is translated as CANNDPNMNTEAFF. The chain employs TRBV2 and TRBJ1-1, with unresolved D. This CDR3 is 14 amino acids long. The germline gives CDR1 SNHLY, CDR2 FYNNEI. V lost 10 bases and J 0 bases, leaving 15 bases between the germline ends.

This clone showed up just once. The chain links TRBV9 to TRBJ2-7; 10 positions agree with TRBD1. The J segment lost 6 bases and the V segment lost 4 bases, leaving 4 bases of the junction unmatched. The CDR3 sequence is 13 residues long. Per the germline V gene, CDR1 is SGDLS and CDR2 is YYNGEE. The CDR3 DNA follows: TGTGCCAGCAGCCCCCGGGACAGGGGCGAGCAGTACTTC. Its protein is CASSPRDRGEQYF.

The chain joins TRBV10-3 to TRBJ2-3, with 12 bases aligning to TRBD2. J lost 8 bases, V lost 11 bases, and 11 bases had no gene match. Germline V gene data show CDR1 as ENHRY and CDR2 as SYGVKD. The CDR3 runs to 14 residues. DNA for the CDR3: TGTGCCTCGAGACTAGCGGGGGACCTTGGTACGCAGTATTTT. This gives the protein CASRLAGDLGTQYF.

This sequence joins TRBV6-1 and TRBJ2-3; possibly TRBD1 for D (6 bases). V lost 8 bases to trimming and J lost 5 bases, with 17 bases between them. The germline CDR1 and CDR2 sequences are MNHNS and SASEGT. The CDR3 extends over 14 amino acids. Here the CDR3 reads CASQRDTLGDTQYF. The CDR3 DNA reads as TGTGCCAGCCAACGGGACACCCTGGGAGATACGCAGTATTTT.

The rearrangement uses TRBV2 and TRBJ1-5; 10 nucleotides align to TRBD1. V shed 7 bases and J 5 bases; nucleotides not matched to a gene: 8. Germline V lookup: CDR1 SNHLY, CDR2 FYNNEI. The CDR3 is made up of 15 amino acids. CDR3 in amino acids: CASTMGGQGYQPQHF. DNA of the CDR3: TGTGCCAGCACCATGGGGGGACAGGGGTATCAGCCCCAGCATTTT.